This T cell receptor beta chain was recorded in a study of siplizumab effects on memory and regulatory T cells. Study observations and caveats: For siplizumab cultures, the suppressive function of their proliferating Tregs was not confirmed.

TCRdb's table, derived via immunoSEQ multiplex PCR, lists solely in-frame clones and lacks some. The data hold roughly 93,000 clones, with around 94% observed a single time. V was trimmed by 6 bases and J by 6 bases, leaving 5 bases between them. CDR1 is LNHDA and CDR2 is SQIVND in the germline V gene (reference sequence). The CDR3 runs 10 residues. Concerning this clone: Its cognate antigen is unknown.

The rearrangement uses TRBV19 and TRBJ1-2; D call uncertain. This TCR derives from a human donor in good health. The material sequenced was non-Treg CD4+ T cells sorted from blood. The CDR3 protein is CASSNNGYTF. The DNA of the CDR3 is TGTGCCAGTAGCAACAATGGCTACACCTTC.